The 8 T cell receptor beta chains below were found in one sample sequenced in a study of shared clonotypes between healthy human individuals. TCRdb's table, derived via immunoSEQ multiplex PCR, lists solely in-frame clones and lacks some. The sample holds under 750,000 clones; about two thirds are singletons and the top ten take approximately 2%. The sample consisted of memory CD4+ T cells sorted from blood. Regarding subset: CD45RA-negative fraction. The receptor set was obtained from a woman aged 30 to 39 in good health.

This sequence joins TRBV7-2 and TRBJ2-5, with TRBD2 matching 12 bases. Germline trimming cut 1 base from V and 6 bases from J; bases unmatched to any gene: 6. CDR3 size: 16 residues. Germline CDR1 SGHTA, CDR2 FQGNSA. The CDR3 is CASSLGLAGGGKTQYF. CDR3 in DNA: TGTGCCAGCAGCTTAGGGCTAGCGGGAGGGGGTAAGACCCAGTACTTC.

The rearrangement joins TRBV10-2 to TRBJ1-2; D call uncertain. CDR1 and CDR2 from the germline V gene are WSHSY and SAAADI. Trimming stripped 6 bases from V and 4 bases from J, with 9 bases between. The CDR3 runs to 12 residues. CDR3 loop: CASRDFLYGYTF. For the CDR3, the DNA is TGCGCCAGCAGGGACTTCCTCTATGGCTACACCTTC.

This clone was seen many times. The chain uses TRBV6-5 and TRBJ1-5, with 7 bases matching TRBD1. This CDR3 region has 15 residues. The junction had 6 bases not matched to a gene; V was cut back by 5 bases and J by 2 bases. Per the germline V gene, CDR1 is MNHEY and CDR2 is SVGAGI. The CDR3 here is CASSPQGGGNQPQHF. The DNA of the CDR3 is TGTGCCAGCAGTCCCCAGGGGGGGGGCAATCAGCCCCAGCATTTT.

This rearrangement joins TRBV28 to TRBJ2-1; tentatively, D is TRBD2 (5 bases). V was cut by 8 bases and J by 9 bases, with 14 bases left in between. The germline CDR1 and CDR2 sequences are MDHEN and SYDVKM. This CDR3 has 12 residues. CDR3 coding DNA: TGTGCCAGCTCACTCGGGGTAGGTGAGCAGTTCTTC. This sequence encodes CASSLGVGEQFF.

The chain couples TRBV7-9 to TRBJ1-5; D unclear. Deletions cut 5 bases from V and 6 bases from J, with 8 bases between. This CDR3 is built from 12 residues. From germline, CDR1 is SEHNR and CDR2 FQNEAQ (reference sequence). CDR3 nucleotides: TGTGCCAGCAGCCAGGACGGTCAGCCCCAGCATTTT. Encoded protein: CASSQDGQPQHF.

The chain uses TRBV2 and TRBJ1-5; D is perhaps TRBD1 (5 bases). The CDR3 spans 13 residues. V lost 2 bases and J 6 bases, leaving 8 bases between the germline ends. The V gene's germline CDR1 is SNHLY and CDR2 FYNNEI. CDR3 protein: CASSERGFQPQHF. The DNA for the CDR3 is TGTGCCAGCAGTGAACGGGGGTTTCAGCCCCAGCATTTT.

This chain links TRBV30 with TRBJ1-5; D is unresolved. V was clipped by 2 bases and J by 7 bases, with 15 bases between them. This CDR3 is 14 amino acids long. The V gene's germline CDR1 is GTSNPN and CDR2 SVGIG (reference sequence). CDR3: CAWSMKDPGQPQHF. DNA for the CDR3: TGTGCCTGGAGTATGAAGGACCCCGGCCAGCCCCAGCATTTT.

The gene calls are TRBV7-8 and TRBJ2-3; unclear D gene. Per the germline V gene, CDR1 is SGHVS and CDR2 is FQNEAQ. The CDR3 runs to 13 residues. Trimming stripped 5 bases from V and 5 bases from J, with 11 bases between. The CDR3 DNA is TGTGCCAGCAGCCCAAATTCGGGAGATACGCAGTATTTT. It specifies CASSPNSGDTQYF.